The 6 T cell receptor beta chains presented below share a single source sample, sequenced in a study of shared clonotypes between healthy human individuals. Only in-frame clones appear in the TCRdb table, and some are missing; sequencing was by immunoSEQ multiplex PCR. The table shows about 2.1 million clones, with 90% to 95% occurring only once. Cells designated naive CD8 were CD45RO-negative and were positively selected for CCR7, with terminally differentiated effector memory CD45RA+ cells excluded. Sequenced: naive CD8+ T cells from PBMCs. These receptor sequences come from a man younger than 35 in good health. Some clones in this sample may be carry-over from other donors' samples.

Comments on this clone: This CDR3 is also generated by other DNA sequences in the sample. The chain links TRBV27 to TRBJ2-5; weak D call: TRBD1 (5 bases). Germline V CDR1 and CDR2: MNHEY, SMNVEV (reference sequence). CDR3 size: 11 residues. V shed 8 bases and J shed 5 bases, with 9 bases lying between them. This chain's CDR3 is CASGPGETQYF. In DNA form, the CDR3 reads TGTGCCAGCGGCCCAGGGGAGACCCAGTACTTC.

The CDR3 region has the DNA TGTGCCAGCAGCCAAGATCCTAGCGGGAACACCGGGGAGCTGTTTTTT. It specifies CASSQDPSGNTGELFF. V usage is TRBV4-2 and J usage is TRBJ2-2; 7 positions match TRBD2. Germline V CDR1 and CDR2: LGHNA, YNFKEQ. This CDR3 has 16 residues. V shed 0 bases, J shed 1 base, and the junction held 2 bases outside the gene matches.

The chain combines TRBV6-1 with TRBJ1-1; D gene uncertain. This CDR3 is built from 12 residues. Between the trimmed V and J ends, which lost 3 bases and 4 bases, there was a span of 6 bases. Germline V gene data show CDR1 as MNHNS and CDR2 as SASEGT. CDR3 sequence: CASSEGSTEAFF. In DNA, the CDR3 is TGTGCCAGCAGTGAGGGTAGCACTGAAGCTTTCTTT.

This sequence joins TRBV28 and TRBJ2-7, with 7 bases fitting TRBD1. Germline CDR1 MDHEN, CDR2 SYDVKM. Trimming cost V 7 bases and J 0 bases; bases outside gene matches: 6. The CDR3 is 14 residues long. CDR3 loop: CASMPWDSSYEQYF. The CDR3 DNA sequence: TGTGCCAGCATGCCGTGGGACAGCTCCTACGAGCAGTACTTC.

This rearrangement joins TRBV11-2 to TRBJ1-4; perhaps TRBD1 as D (6 bases). This CDR3 has 16 amino acids. From germline, CDR1 is SGHAT and CDR2 FQNNGV. Trimming stripped 5 bases from V and 4 bases from J, with 17 bases between. The chain's CDR3 is CASSPTLRGINEKLFF. The CDR3, as DNA: TGTGCCAGCAGCCCCACACTCAGGGGAATTAATGAAAAACTGTTTTTT.

There are a few counts of this clone. Other nucleotide sequences from this sample produce the same CDR3. The chain couples TRBV28 to TRBJ2-7; unclear D gene. Trimming cost V 4 bases and J 5 bases, with 3 bases left between them. The CDR3 is 10 residues long. CDR1 MDHEN and CDR2 SYDVKM come from the germline V gene. The CDR3 nucleotides read TGTGCCAGCAGTTCTCACGAGCAGTACTTC. Amino acids: CASSSHEQYF.